The 14 T cell receptor beta chains listed next were all sequenced from one sample in a study of T cell responses to AZD1222 COVID-19 vaccine (dated by TCRdb to the early 2020s). The receptor library was made with the immunoSEQ multiplex PCR assay. In its TCRdb copy, this immuneACCESS table keeps in-frame sequences only and misses some clones. Where compared with another copy, unresolved V genes explain less than half of these, and the others have no known cause. For this sample there are some 130,000 clones; roughly 91% appear just once. 6.5% to 8% of the sample comes from the top ten. The time point label corresponds to: about 28 days (+/-7) after the second vaccine dose. This specimen was peripheral blood, taken 28 days after the second AZD1222 dose. All receptors come from an adult who received the AZD1222 COVID-19 vaccine.

This chain joins TRBV18 and TRBJ2-2; possible D gene TRBD1, 8 bases. Trimming took 3 bases from V and 3 from J, leaving 14 bases between them. The CDR3 totals 16 residues. Germline V gives CDR1 KGHSH, CDR2 LQKENI. The CDR3 sequence: CASSPPTGGDTGELFF. CDR3 sequence (DNA): TGTGCCAGCTCACCGCCTACAGGGGGGGACACCGGGGAGCTGTTTTTT.

CDR3 sequence: CASSVGQGMYDEQFF. The CDR3 DNA reads TGTGCCAGTAGTGTTGGCCAGGGGATGTACGATGAGCAGTTCTTC. The chain is built from TRBV19 and TRBJ2-1; possible D gene TRBD1, 6 bases. V lost 5 bases and J 8 bases, leaving 19 bases between the germline ends. Germline V gene sequence: CDR1 LNHDA, CDR2 SQIVND (reference sequence). The CDR3 length is 15 residues.

V gene TRBV5-1 combines with J gene TRBJ1-2; TRBD1 aligns across 8 bases. This CDR3 contains 16 residues. V lost 4 bases and J lost 0; bases outside the gene matches: 8. Germline V gene lookup returns CDR1 SGHRS and CDR2 YFSETQ. The CDR3 bases are TGCGCCAGCAGCCTGGACAGGGTCGGGCCTAACTATGGCTACACCTTC. This encodes CASSLDRVGPNYGYTF.

This chain links TRBV2 with TRBJ1-1; D not certain. V was cut by 7 bases and J by 3 bases, with 18 bases left in between. This CDR3 has 15 residues. CDR1 and CDR2 from the germline V gene are SNHLY and FYNNEI. CDR3 protein: CASKPPLRAYTEAFF. Written as DNA, the CDR3 is TGTGCCAGCAAACCCCCCCTTCGGGCTTACACTGAAGCTTTCTTT.

The chain joins TRBV5-1 to TRBJ2-5, with D possibly matching TRBD1 (6 bases). CDR1 and CDR2 (germline): SGHRS, YFSETQ. Deletions cut 3 bases from V and 5 bases from J, with 11 bases between. This CDR3 is built from 13 residues. The CDR3 region has the DNA TGCGCCAGCAGCTCGGACAGATGGGAGACCCAGTACTTC. Translating it yields CASSSDRWETQYF.

V is TRBV27 and J is TRBJ1-3, with D perhaps matching TRBD1 (6 bases). Trimming removed 3 bases at V and 4 bases at J, with 13 bases between. CDR1 MNHEY and CDR2 SMNVEV come from the germline V gene (reference sequence). The CDR3 totals 15 residues. The CDR3 coding sequence is TGTGCCAGCAGTTTTTCGGCAGGGACAGGAAACACCATATATTTT. This encodes CASSFSAGTGNTIYF.

J is TRBJ1-6 and V is TRBV6-5; D is undetermined. Trimming left V 3 bases short and J 8 bases short, with 17 bases between. This CDR3 region has 16 residues. The V gene's germline CDR1 is MNHEY and CDR2 SVGAGI. In DNA form, the CDR3 reads TGTGCCAGCAGTTATCAAGTACCCGGGTGGCATTCACCCCTCCACTTT. It codes for CASSYQVPGWHSPLHF.

This rearrangement joins TRBV19 to TRBJ1-3; the D gene is possibly TRBD1 (5 bases). The V end was cut by 1 base, the J end by 9 bases, with 16 bases between. CDR1 and CDR2 (germline): LNHDA, SQIVND (reference sequence). This CDR3 is built from 15 residues. The DNA for the CDR3 is TGTGCCAGTAGTATAGGGACAAGACTCGAAGGCACCATATATTTT. This gives the protein CASSIGTRLEGTIYF.

This clone has a single count. CDR3: CASSPLGLLTDTQYF. DNA for the CDR3: TGCGCCAGCAGCCCCTTGGGACTCCTCACAGATACGCAGTATTTT. The rearrangement links TRBV4-1 to TRBJ2-3; the D gene is possibly TRBD2 (6 bases). Germline CDR1 MGHRA, CDR2 YSYEKL. The CDR3 has 15 residues. Trimming removed 4 bases at V and 2 bases at J, with 13 bases between.

The DNA of the CDR3 is TGTGCCAGTGGCCGGCGAGATCGTAACAATGAGCAGTTCTTC. Its translation is CASGRRDRNNEQFF. The chain carries TRBV2 and TRBJ2-1; D is unresolved. The CDR3 runs to 14 residues. CDR1 and CDR2 from the germline V gene are SNHLY and FYNNEI. The germline V and J ends were trimmed by 9 bases and 5 bases, with 17 bases remaining between them.

The chain combines TRBV15 with TRBJ1-4; D is unclear. V was trimmed by 0 bases and J by 7 bases, leaving 0 bases between them. Germline-derived CDR1 and CDR2 are LNHNV and YYDKDF (reference sequence). The CDR3 covers 11 residues. Written as DNA, the CDR3 is TGTGCCACCAGCAGAGATGAAAAACTGTTTTTT. Encoded protein: CATSRDEKLFF.

A word on this clone: The germline gene is not matched at one end of the junction; a read error may be the cause. The CDR3 loop is CVSSVEGAGSETQYF. The CDR3 coding sequence is TGTGTCAGCAGCGTAGAAGGGGCAGGGTCCGAGACCCAGTACTTC. The chain is built from TRBV9 and TRBJ2-5, with a weak D call TRBD1 (5 bases). Germline values: CDR1 SGDLS, CDR2 YYNGEE. This CDR3 contains 15 residues.

V gene TRBV7-9 combines with J gene TRBJ1-6; 9 bases map to TRBD1. CDR3 length equals 14 residues. The V segment lost 4 bases and the J segment 7 bases; nucleotides outside the gene matches: 2. Germline CDR1 is SEHNR and CDR2 is FQNEAQ (reference sequence). DNA for the CDR3: TGTGCCAGCAGCTGGGGGACAGGGAATTCACCCCTCCACTTT. It encodes CASSWGTGNSPLHF.

The rearrangement links TRBV4-2 to TRBJ1-6, with 7 bases matching TRBD1. This CDR3 is built from 16 residues. Germline values: CDR1 LGHNA, CDR2 YNFKEQ. With V trimmed by 0 bases and J by 6 bases, 5 bases remained unmatched. The CDR3 DNA reads as TGTGCCAGCAGCCAAGAGGCAGGGGGACGTAATTCACCCCTCCACTTT. This sequence encodes CASSQEAGGRNSPLHF.